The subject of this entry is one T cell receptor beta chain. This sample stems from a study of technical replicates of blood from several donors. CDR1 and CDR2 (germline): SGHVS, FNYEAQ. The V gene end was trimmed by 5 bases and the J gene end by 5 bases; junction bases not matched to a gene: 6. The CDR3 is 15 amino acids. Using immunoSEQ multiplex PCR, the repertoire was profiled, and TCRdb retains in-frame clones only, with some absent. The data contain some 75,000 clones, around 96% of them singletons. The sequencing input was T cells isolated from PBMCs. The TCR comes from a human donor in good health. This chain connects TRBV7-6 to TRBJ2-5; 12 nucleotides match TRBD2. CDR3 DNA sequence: TGTGCCAGCAGCCCTGGACTAGCGGGACGGGAGACCCAGTACTTC. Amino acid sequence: CASSPGLAGRETQYF.